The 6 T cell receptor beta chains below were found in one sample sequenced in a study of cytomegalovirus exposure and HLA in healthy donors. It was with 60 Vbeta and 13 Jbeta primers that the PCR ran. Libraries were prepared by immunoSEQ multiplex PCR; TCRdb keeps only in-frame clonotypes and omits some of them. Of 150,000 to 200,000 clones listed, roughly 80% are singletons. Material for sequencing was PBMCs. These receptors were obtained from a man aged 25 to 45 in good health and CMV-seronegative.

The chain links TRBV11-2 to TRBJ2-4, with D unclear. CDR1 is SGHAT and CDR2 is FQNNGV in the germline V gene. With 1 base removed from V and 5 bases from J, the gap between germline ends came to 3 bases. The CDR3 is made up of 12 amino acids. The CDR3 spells CASSLAENIQYF. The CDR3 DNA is TGTGCCAGCAGCTTAGCGGAAAACATTCAGTACTTC.

The CDR3 sequence: CASSFSGERDAQYF. The DNA for the CDR3 is TGCGCCAGCAGCTTTTCAGGGGAACGGGATGCGCAGTATTTT. The chain uses TRBV5-1 and TRBJ2-3; D is perhaps TRBD1 (6 bases). CDR3 length: 14 residues. CDR1 and CDR2 from the germline V gene are SGHRS and YFSETQ. Trimming cost V 2 bases and J 10 bases, with 17 bases left between them.

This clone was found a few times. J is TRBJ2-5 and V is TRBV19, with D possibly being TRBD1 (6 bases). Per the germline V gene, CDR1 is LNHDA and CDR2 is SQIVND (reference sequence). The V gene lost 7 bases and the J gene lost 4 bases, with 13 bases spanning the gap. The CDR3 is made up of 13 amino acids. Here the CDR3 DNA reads TGTGCCAGTAAGATGGTAGGGGGAGAGACCCAGTACTTC. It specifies CASKMVGGETQYF.

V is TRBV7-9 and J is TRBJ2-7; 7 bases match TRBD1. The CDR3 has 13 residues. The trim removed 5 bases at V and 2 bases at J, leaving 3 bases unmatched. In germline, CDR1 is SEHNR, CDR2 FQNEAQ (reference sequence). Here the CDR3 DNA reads TGTGCCAGCAGCCCCCAGGGGGCCTACGAGCAGTACTTC. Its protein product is CASSPQGAYEQYF.

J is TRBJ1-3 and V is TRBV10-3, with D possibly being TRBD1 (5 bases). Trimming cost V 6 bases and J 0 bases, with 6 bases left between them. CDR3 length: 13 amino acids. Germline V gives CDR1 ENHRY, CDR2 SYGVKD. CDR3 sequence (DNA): TGTGCCATCAGGGACACCTCTGGAAACACCATATATTTT. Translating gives CAIRDTSGNTIYF.

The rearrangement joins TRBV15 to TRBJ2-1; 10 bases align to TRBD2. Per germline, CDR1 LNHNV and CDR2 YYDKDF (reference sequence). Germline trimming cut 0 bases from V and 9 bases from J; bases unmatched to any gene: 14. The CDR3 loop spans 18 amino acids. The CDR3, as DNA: TGTGCCACCAGCAGAGATCGTCTAGCGGGAGTCCGGCAGGGTGAGCAGTTCTTC. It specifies CATSRDRLAGVRQGEQFF.